What follows are 3 T cell receptor beta chains derived from one specimen sequenced in a study of blood T cell repertoires in COVID-19. Using immunoSEQ multiplex PCR, the repertoire was profiled, and TCRdb retains in-frame clones only, with some absent. In the table there are 160,000 or so clones, approximately 82% of which are singletons. Sequenced: PBMCs or T cells enriched from blood (not recorded which). These receptor sequences come from a man in his 60s who had recovered from COVID-19.

The chain has TRBV4-2 and TRBJ1-2; D is ambiguous. In germline, CDR1 is LGHNA, CDR2 YNFKEQ. V was trimmed by 0 bases and J by 5 bases, leaving 13 bases between them. The CDR3 is 15 amino acids. The CDR3 here is CASSQEEGLHYGYTF. CDR3 nucleotide sequence: TGTGCCAGCAGCCAAGAAGAGGGCCTGCATTATGGCTACACCTTC.

This chain joins TRBV19 and TRBJ2-1, with 10 bases that match TRBD2. Germline V CDR1 and CDR2: LNHDA, SQIVND (reference sequence). This CDR3 is built from 15 residues. Losses at the gene ends were 5 bases for V and 3 bases for J; bases not matched to a gene: 4. The CDR3 loop is CASSDSGGNYNEQFF. CDR3 bases: TGTGCCAGTAGTGATAGCGGGGGGAACTACAATGAGCAGTTCTTC.

The chain employs TRBV5-1 and TRBJ1-1, with D possibly being TRBD1 (6 bases). V lost 2 bases and J 5 bases, leaving 19 bases between the germline ends. The CDR3 has 16 amino acids. CDR1 and CDR2 (germline): SGHRS, YFSETQ. CDR3 amino acids: CASSFTGGGRGTEAFF. In nucleotides, the CDR3 is TGCGCCAGCAGCTTCACTGGGGGGGGGCGAGGGACTGAAGCTTTCTTT.